This TCR beta chain was retrieved from a study of graft-versus-host responses after intestinal transplantation. Study summary: The transplants performed in recipients were multivisceral, liver-intestinal, or isolated intestinal.

Sequencing used immunoSEQ multiplex PCR; TCRdb keeps in-frame clones, though not all of them. The sample has tens of thousands of clones; approximately 92% are singletons. The germline gives CDR1 SEHNR, CDR2 FQNEAQ (reference sequence). CDR3 length: 13 residues. With 6 bases removed from V and 5 bases from J, the gap between germline ends came to 11 bases. Concerning this clone itself: The target antigen is unknown.

Study-wide results and caveats: The study found high graft-versus-host to host-versus-graft clonal ratios in allografts of patients with graft-donor T cell macrochimerism.

The V call is TRBV7-9, the J call TRBJ2-1; D not certain. This material consisted of PBMCs, taken about 69 days after intestinal transplantation. This clonotype originated in a human patient who received an intestinal transplant, so some T cells may come from the graft donor. In DNA, the CDR3 is TGTGCCAGCAGTTTCACCCCTCACAATGAGCAGTTCTTC. This encodes CASSFTPHNEQFF.